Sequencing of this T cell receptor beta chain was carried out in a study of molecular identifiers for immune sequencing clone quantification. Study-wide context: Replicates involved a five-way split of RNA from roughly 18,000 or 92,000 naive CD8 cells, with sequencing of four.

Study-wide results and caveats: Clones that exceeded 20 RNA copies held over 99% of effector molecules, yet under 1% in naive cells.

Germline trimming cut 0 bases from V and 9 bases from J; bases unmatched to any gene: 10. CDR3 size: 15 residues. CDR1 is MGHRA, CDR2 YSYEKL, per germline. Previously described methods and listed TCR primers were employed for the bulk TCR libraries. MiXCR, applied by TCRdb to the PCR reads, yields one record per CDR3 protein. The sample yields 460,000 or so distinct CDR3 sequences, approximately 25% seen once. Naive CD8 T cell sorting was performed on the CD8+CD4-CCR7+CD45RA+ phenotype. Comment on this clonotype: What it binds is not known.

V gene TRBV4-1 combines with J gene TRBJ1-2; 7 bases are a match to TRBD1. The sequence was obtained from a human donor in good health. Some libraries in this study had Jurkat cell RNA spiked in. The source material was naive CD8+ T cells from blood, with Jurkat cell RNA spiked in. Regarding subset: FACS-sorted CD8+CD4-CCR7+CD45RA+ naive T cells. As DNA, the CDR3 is TGCGCCAGCAGCCAAGAAGGGGAGGGGGCTTGGTGCTACACCTTC. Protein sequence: CASSQEGEGAWCYTF.